This record concerns one T cell receptor beta chain sequence. This sample is drawn from a study of PD-L1 blockade in urothelial cancer. Clones were read by immunoSEQ multiplex PCR, and TCRdb kept only the in-frame ones, dropping some. The repertoire holds around 53,000 clones, with under 90% as singletons. The CDR3 length is 16 residues. CDR1 and CDR2 (germline): SGDLS, YYNGEE. V shed 0 bases and J shed 1 base, with 11 bases lying between them. Here the sequenced sample was PBMCs, taken around atezolizumab (anti-PD-L1) treatment. This clonotype originated in a man aged 40-49 years with urothelial cancer. The V gene is TRBV9, the J gene TRBJ2-1, with TRBD2 as a possible D gene (6 bases). The CDR3 DNA sequence: TGTGCCAGCAGCGTAGGGGCGGAGGGGTCCTACAATGAGCAGTTCTTC. Translating gives CASSVGAEGSYNEQFF.